What follows describes a single T cell receptor beta chain. These data belong to a study of cytomegalovirus exposure and HLA in healthy donors. Study summary: Around 80 million unique TCR sequences came from HLA-typed donors in an early release.

The PCR employed 60 Vbeta primers together with 13 Jbeta primers. Here immunoSEQ multiplex PCR was the method, and the copy in TCRdb shows in-frame clones only, minus some. The top ten hold 10% to 15% of the sample, which has some 110,000 clones, approximately 80% seen once. Germline loops: CDR1 MGHRA, CDR2 YSYEKL. V was clipped by 0 bases and J by 1 base, with 12 bases between them. The CDR3 covers 17 residues. This chain joins TRBV4-1 and TRBJ1-4, with unresolved D. The source of this sequence is a woman aged 40-49 years in good health and CMV-seropositive. Sequencing input: PBMCs. This CDR3 reads CASSQDLGRVTNEKLFF. In DNA form, the CDR3 reads TGCGCCAGCAGCCAAGATCTAGGGAGGGTAACTAATGAAAAACTGTTTTTT.